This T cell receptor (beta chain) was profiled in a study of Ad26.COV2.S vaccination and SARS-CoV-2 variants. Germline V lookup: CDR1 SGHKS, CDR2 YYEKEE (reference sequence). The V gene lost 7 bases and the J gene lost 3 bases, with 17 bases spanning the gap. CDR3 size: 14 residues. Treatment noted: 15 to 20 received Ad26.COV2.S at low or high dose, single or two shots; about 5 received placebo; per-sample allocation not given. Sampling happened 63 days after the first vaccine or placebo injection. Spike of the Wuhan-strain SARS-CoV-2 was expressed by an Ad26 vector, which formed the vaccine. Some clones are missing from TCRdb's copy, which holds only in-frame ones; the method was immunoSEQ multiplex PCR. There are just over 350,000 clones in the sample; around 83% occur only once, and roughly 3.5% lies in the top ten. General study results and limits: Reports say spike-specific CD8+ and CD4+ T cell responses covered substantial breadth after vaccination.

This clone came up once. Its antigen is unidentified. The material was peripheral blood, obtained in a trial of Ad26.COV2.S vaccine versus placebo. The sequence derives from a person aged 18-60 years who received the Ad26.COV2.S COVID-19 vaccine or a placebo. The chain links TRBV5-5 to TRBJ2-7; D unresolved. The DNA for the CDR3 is TGTGCCAGCGATAGGGAACCCCCGGGCTACGAGCAGTACTTC. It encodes CASDREPPGYEQYF.